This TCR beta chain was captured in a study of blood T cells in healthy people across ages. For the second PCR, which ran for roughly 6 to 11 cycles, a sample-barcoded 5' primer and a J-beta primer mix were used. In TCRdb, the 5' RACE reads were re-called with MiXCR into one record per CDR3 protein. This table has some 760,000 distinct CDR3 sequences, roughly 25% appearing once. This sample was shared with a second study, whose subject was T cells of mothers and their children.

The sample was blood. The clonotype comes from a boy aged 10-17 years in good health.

The DNA for the CDR3 is TGCGCCAGCGGGTTACAGGCGGATGGGCGAGAGACCCAGTACTTC. It specifies CASGLQADGRETQYF. V and J are TRBV4-1 and TRBJ2-5; a weak D match, TRBD1 (5 bases). Trimming removed 8 bases at V and 4 bases at J, with 20 bases between. Germline lookup yields CDR1 MGHRA and CDR2 YSYEKL. The CDR3 is 15 residues long.